The next 29 T cell receptor beta chains were all read from a single sample in a study of CD8+ T cells in alopecia areata. The treatment: oral pan-JAK inhibitor, 5-10 mg twice daily. Sequencing relied on a cDNA template that was reverse transcribed from extracted RNA. Profiling relied on immunoSEQ multiplex PCR, and the TCRdb table lists in-frame clones only, not all of them. The sample includes 150,000 to 250,000 clones, over 45% of them seen just once. Sequencing was performed on CD4+ T cells sorted from blood, taken at week 24, from a patient treated with tofacitinib. Receptors were obtained from a human donor with alopecia areata.

This clone was counted at least ten times. The chain carries TRBV19 and TRBJ1-2, with D possibly TRBD1 on 6 matching bases. CDR1 is LNHDA, CDR2 SQIVND, per germline (reference sequence). This CDR3 has 15 amino acids. Trimming removed 2 bases at V and 6 bases at J, with 16 bases between. The CDR3 nucleotides read TGTGCCAGTAGTATACACGTACAGGGAGGAGATGGCTACACCTTC. This translates into CASSIHVQGGDGYTF. Together with reference TRBV19 and TRBJ1-2, the CDR3 gives the full variable domain: DGGITQSPKYLFRKEGQNVTLSCEQNLNHDAMYWYRQDPGQGLRLIYYSQIVNDFQKGDIAEGYSVSREKKESFPLTVTSAQKNPTAFYLCASSIHVQGGDGYTFGSGTRLTVV.

This clone was counted between two and nine times. The gene calls are TRBV7-2 and TRBJ2-5, with D possibly called TRBD1 or TRBD2 (5 bases each). This CDR3 spans 17 amino acids. Looked up from germline, CDR1 is SGHTA and CDR2 is FQGNSA. Trimming left V 4 bases short and J 0 bases short, with 18 bases between. CDR3: CASSSHTGALYQETQYF. Here the CDR3 DNA reads TGTGCCAGCAGCTCGCATACCGGGGCACTGTACCAAGAGACCCAGTACTTC.

In this sample, this clone turned up a few times. This rearrangement joins TRBV9 to TRBJ2-7, with D tentatively TRBD2 (6 bases). In germline, CDR1 is SGDLS, CDR2 YYNGEE. With 5 bases removed from V and 2 bases from J, the gap between germline ends came to 17 bases. The CDR3 sequence is 15 residues long. In DNA, the CDR3 is TGTGCCAGCAGTCAACACGGGACTGTTACCTACGAGCAGTACTTC. Translated, it gives CASSQHGTVTYEQYF.

The V call is TRBV28, the J call TRBJ2-5; TRBD2 agrees at 7 bases. Germline CDR1 reads MDHEN; CDR2 reads SYDVKM. The CDR3 is made up of 15 amino acids. After removal of 2 bases from V and 4 bases from J, the junction contained 7 bases not matched to a gene. CDR3 protein: CASSLRVGRGETQYF. The CDR3 bases are TGTGCCAGCAGTTTAAGGGTTGGGAGGGGAGAGACCCAGTACTTC.

The chain carries TRBV15 and TRBJ2-5; weak D call: TRBD1 (5 bases). Between the trimmed V and J ends, which lost 1 base and 2 bases, there was a span of 11 bases. The germline gives CDR1 LNHNV, CDR2 YYDKDF (reference sequence). The CDR3 has 15 amino acids. Written as DNA, the CDR3 is TGTGCCACCAGCAGAGCCATGACAGTTCAAGAGACCCAGTACTTC. Residues: CATSRAMTVQETQYF.

The chain employs TRBV4-1 and TRBJ1-5, with D possibly TRBD1 on 5 matching bases. V was cut by 0 bases and J by 4 bases, with 7 bases left in between. Per germline, CDR1 MGHRA and CDR2 YSYEKL. There are 14 residues in the CDR3. The chain's CDR3 is CASSQEKGNQPQHF. The CDR3 coding sequence is TGCGCCAGCAGCCAAGAAAAGGGGAATCAGCCCCAGCATTTT.

In regard to this clone: The same CDR3 also results from other DNA sequences found in this sample. The V and J genes are TRBV7-8 and TRBJ1-2, with 7 nucleotides matching TRBD1. CDR3 size: 13 residues. CDR1 and CDR2 from the germline V gene are SGHVS and FQNEAQ. Trimming took 5 bases from V and 3 from J; bases not matched to a gene: 3. The CDR3 sequence is CASSPGGDYGYTF. CDR3 in DNA: TGTGCCAGCAGCCCAGGGGGAGACTATGGCTACACCTTC.

V and J are TRBV30 and TRBJ2-5; D could derive from TRBD1 or TRBD2 (5 bases each). The V gene's germline CDR1 is GTSNPN and CDR2 SVGIG (reference sequence). V shed 7 bases and J shed 5 bases, with 20 bases lying between them. The CDR3 totals 14 residues. CDR3 region: CASLPGPTRETQYF. The CDR3 region has the DNA TGTGCCTCCCTCCCGGGGCCAACGCGGGAGACCCAGTACTTC.

This chain links TRBV5-1 with TRBJ2-7, with D possibly being TRBD1 (7 bases). The CDR3 contains 14 residues. Germline CDR1 reads SGHRS; CDR2 reads YFSETQ. V was clipped by 7 bases and J by 6 bases, with 20 bases between them. CDR3 sequence reads: CASGRKTGEVEQYF. CDR3 in DNA: TGCGCCAGCGGACGAAAAACAGGGGAGGTCGAGCAGTACTTC.

Remarks on this clone: The junction departs from the called germline gene at one end, perhaps through a read error. This chain uses TRBV6-5 with TRBJ2-1; 10 bases map to TRBD1. CDR1 and CDR2 (germline): MNHEY, SVGAGI. The CDR3 has 13 amino acids. CDR3 nucleotides: TGTGCCAGCAGGACAGGGGGCAGCGCGGGATATGTCTTC. Protein product: CASRTGGSAGYVF.

This clone occurred a few times. The genes are TRBV5-4 and TRBJ1-2; 8 nucleotides line up with TRBD1. The CDR3 sequence is 16 residues long. Germline V gene sequence: CDR1 SGHNT, CDR2 YYREEE (reference sequence). Trimming removed 4 bases from V and 1 base from J; junction bases left unmatched: 9. The CDR3 loop is CASSRGTGFDNYGYTF. CDR3 bases: TGTGCCAGCAGCCGCGGGACAGGCTTTGATAACTATGGCTACACCTTC. The whole variable domain, filled in from reference TRBV5-4 and TRBJ1-2, reads ETGVTQSPTHLIKTRGQQVTLRCSSQSGHNTVSWYQQALGQGPQFIFQYYREEENGRGNFPPRFSGLQFPNYSSELNVNALELDDSALYLCASSRGTGFDNYGYTFGSGTRLTVV.

The V call is TRBV2, the J call TRBJ1-2; a possible D gene is TRBD1 (6 bases). V lost 4 bases and J lost 0, with 6 bases in between. CDR3 length equals 13 residues. The V gene's germline CDR1 is SNHLY and CDR2 FYNNEI. The CDR3 DNA is TGTGCCAGCAGTGGGACAGCTAACTATGGCTACACCTTC. Protein: CASSGTANYGYTF.

The chain uses TRBV13 and TRBJ1-5; no reliable D call. The germline gives CDR1 PRHDT, CDR2 FYEKMQ (reference sequence). V lost 6 bases and J lost 0, with 18 bases in between. The CDR3 contains 17 residues. This chain's CDR3 is CASSYLEVPYSNQPQHF. CDR3 in DNA: TGTGCCAGCAGTTACTTGGAGGTTCCCTATAGCAATCAGCCCCAGCATTTT.

V gene TRBV6-5 combines with J gene TRBJ1-4; D is unresolved. The CDR3 has 14 amino acids. Germline CDR1 reads MNHEY; CDR2 reads SVGAGI. V dropped 2 bases and J dropped 8 bases, with 12 bases sitting between them. The CDR3 bases are TGTGCCAGCAGTTACGGACGGGCCGTAGAAAAACTGTTTTTT. The encoded protein is CASSYGRAVEKLFF.

This chain joins TRBV18 and TRBJ2-1; D is unresolved. The CDR3 totals 13 residues. Germline assignment: CDR1 KGHSH and CDR2 LQKENI. The V and J ends lost 2 bases and 6 bases respectively, with 8 bases between them. CDR3 nucleotides: TGTGCCAGCTCACCAAGGGTGGGCAATGAGCAGTTCTTC. This gives the protein CASSPRVGNEQFF.

The V and J genes are TRBV5-1 and TRBJ1-5; 7 nucleotides agree with TRBD1. Germline V gene lookup returns CDR1 SGHRS and CDR2 YFSETQ. Trimming at V came to 4 bases and at J to 2 bases, leaving 6 bases not matched to a gene. This CDR3 is 15 amino acids long. CDR3 protein: CASSRTGDGNQPQHF. The CDR3 region has the DNA TGCGCCAGCAGCCGTACAGGGGATGGCAATCAGCCCCAGCATTTT. The full variable domain, its missing parts supplied by reference TRBV5-1 and TRBJ1-5, is KAGVTQTPRYLIKTRGQQVTLSCSPISGHRSVSWYQQTPGQGLQFLFEYFSETQRNKGNFPGRFSGRQFSNSRSEMNVSTLELGDSALYLCASSRTGDGNQPQHFGDGTRLSIL.

The chain recombines TRBV11-2 with TRBJ2-3; possible D gene TRBD2, 6 bases. The ends were cut back, 1 base at V and 6 bases at J, with 14 bases in the middle. The CDR3 has 15 residues. Germline CDR1 is SGHAT and CDR2 is FQNNGV. CDR3 protein: CASSLVRGTRDTQYF. As DNA, the CDR3 is TGTGCCAGCAGCTTAGTTCGGGGGACCCGGGATACGCAGTATTTT. Full variable domain (outside the CDR3, taken from reference TRBV11-2 and TRBJ2-3): EAGVAQSPRYKIIEKRQSVAFWCNPISGHATLYWYQQILGQGPKLLIQFQNNGVVDDSQLPKDRFSAERLKGVDSTLKIQPAKLEDSAVYLCASSLVRGTRDTQYFGPGTRLTVL.

J is TRBJ2-5 and V is TRBV5-1, with TRBD2 identical over 8 bases. The CDR3 is 12 amino acids. V dropped 5 bases and J dropped 5; count of bases not matched to a gene: 2. Germline CDR1 and CDR2: SGHRS and YFSETQ. The CDR3 protein is CASRLAEETQYF. CDR3 DNA sequence: TGCGCCAGCAGACTAGCGGAGGAGACCCAGTACTTC.

The V call is TRBV5-1, the J call TRBJ2-1, with D perhaps matching TRBD1 or TRBD2 (5 bases each). The CDR3 sequence is 15 residues long. CDR1 SGHRS and CDR2 YFSETQ come from the germline V gene. V was trimmed by 2 bases and J by 0 bases, leaving 9 bases between them. The CDR3 DNA is TGCGCCAGCAGCTTTGAGGGGAGCTCCTACAATGAGCAGTTCTTC. Its translation: CASSFEGSSYNEQFF.

This clone was picked up one time. The rearrangement uses TRBV7-9 and TRBJ1-4; D is possibly TRBD1 (5 bases). Germline V gives CDR1 SEHNR, CDR2 FQNEAQ (reference sequence). This CDR3 has 12 residues. V was cut by 10 bases and J by 5 bases, with 11 bases left in between. The CDR3 nucleotides read TGTGCCACGCACGGGGGGAATGAAAAACTGTTTTTT. Its translation is CATHGGNEKLFF.

This clone was observed a handful of times. The CDR3: CASSLAGAGPKSQHF. CDR3 sequence (DNA): TGTGCCAGCAGCTTAGCAGGAGCAGGTCCGAAGTCCCAGCATTTT. This chain uses TRBV7-9 with TRBJ1-5, with D uncertain. V lost 0 bases, J lost 11 bases, and 17 bases lay in between. Germline-derived CDR1 and CDR2 are SEHNR and FQNEAQ (reference sequence). The CDR3 has 15 amino acids.

The chain combines TRBV20-1 with TRBJ1-5; 7 bases are shared with TRBD1. The CDR3 totals 11 residues. The V gene end was trimmed by 5 bases and the J gene end by 11 bases; junction bases not matched to a gene: 6. Looked up from germline, CDR1 is DFQATT and CDR2 is SNEGSKA (reference sequence). The DNA for the CDR3 is TGCAGTGCTCTGAGGGGGACAGCCCAGCATTTT. It codes for CSALRGTAQHF.

The rearrangement uses TRBV6-6 and TRBJ1-5, with D perhaps TRBD1 (6 bases). The CDR3 has 16 amino acids. V gave up 0 bases and J gave up 4 bases, with 13 bases separating them. Germline CDR1 MNHNY, CDR2 SVGAGI (reference sequence). This CDR3 is CASSYSRYTGNQPQHF. In DNA, the CDR3 is TGTGCCAGCAGTTACTCGCGGTATACAGGGAATCAGCCCCAGCATTTT.

This clone was detected once. The chain employs TRBV7-2 and TRBJ2-7; 7 nucleotides line up with TRBD2. V trimming: 8 bases; J trimming: 6 bases; junction bases outside the gene matches: 13. Germline CDR1 and CDR2: SGHTA and FQGNSA. The CDR3 covers 14 residues. CDR3 DNA sequence: TGTGCCAGCTCCCGACTAGCCGGCTTATCCGAGCAGTACTTC. Protein product: CASSRLAGLSEQYF.

The gene calls are TRBV29-1 and TRBJ2-1; a possible D gene is TRBD1 (5 bases). The CDR3 totals 11 residues. CDR1 and CDR2 (germline): SQVTM, ANQGSEA. Trimming took 2 bases from V and 9 from J, leaving 8 bases between them. The CDR3 nucleotides are TGCAGCGTTGAACTGGGGCCTGAGCAGTTCTTC. As protein: CSVELGPEQFF.

This clone was counted between two and nine times. This chain uses TRBV27 with TRBJ2-2; D is ambiguous. This CDR3 comprises 13 residues. V lost 2 bases, J lost 5 bases, and 6 bases lay in between. CDR1 is MNHEY, CDR2 SMNVEV, per germline (reference sequence). The CDR3 loop is CASSLRVTGELFF. The CDR3 nucleotides read TGTGCCAGCAGTTTACGGGTAACCGGGGAGCTGTTTTTT.

V gene TRBV14 combines with J gene TRBJ1-1, with D tentatively TRBD1 (6 bases). V was shortened by 4 bases and J by 6 bases, with 12 bases between the two germline ends. The CDR3 is 13 amino acids. The V gene's germline CDR1 is SGHDN and CDR2 FVKESK. CDR3 bases: TGTGCCAGCAGCCTACAGGGCGGAGCTGAAGCTTTCTTT. Translated: CASSLQGGAEAFF.

Points on this clone: Within the sample, other DNA sequences also encode this same CDR3. This chain uses TRBV30 with TRBJ1-5; D unresolved. V was clipped by 0 bases and J by 2 bases, with 5 bases between them. CDR1 and CDR2 (germline): GTSNPN, SVGIG (reference sequence). The CDR3 consists of 13 residues. The CDR3, as DNA: TGTGCCTGGAGTGTACGGGGCAATCAGCCCCAGCATTTT. This translates into CAWSVRGNQPQHF.

This clone was observed a few times. The chain couples TRBV29-1 to TRBJ2-3; tentative D call: TRBD1 (5 bases). V lost 3 bases, J lost 2 bases, and 15 bases lay in between. The germline V gene encodes CDR1 SQVTM and CDR2 ANQGSEA. The CDR3 totals 15 residues. CDR3 in amino acids: CSVDSARAPTDTQYF. CDR3 coding DNA: TGCAGCGTTGATTCTGCCAGGGCCCCCACAGATACGCAGTATTTT.